This T cell receptor beta chain was captured by sequencing in a study of neurological immune-mediated disorders. The CDR3 runs to 15 residues. CDR1 and CDR2 from the germline V gene are LNHDA and SQIVND (reference sequence). V was shortened by 0 bases and J by 1 base, with 7 bases between the two germline ends. A 10-nucleotide random UMI tagged transcripts in template-switch 5'RACE cDNA synthesis. Every sequencing run generated over 160 million TCR-beta sequences from 15-18 subjects. TCRdb reanalysed the 5' RACE reads using MiXCR and keeps one entry per CDR3 protein. The table has 18,000 or so distinct CDR3 sequences, 14% seen once.

The material sequenced was CD4+ T cells from blood. This receptor was obtained from a woman in her sixties or seventies with HTLV-1-associated myelopathy (HAM/TSP). The chain uses TRBV19 and TRBJ1-5, with D possibly TRBD1 on 5 matching bases. This CDR3 reads CASSIEGASNQPQHF. The CDR3 nucleotides read TGTGCCAGTAGTATAGAAGGGGCCAGCAATCAGCCCCAGCATTTT.